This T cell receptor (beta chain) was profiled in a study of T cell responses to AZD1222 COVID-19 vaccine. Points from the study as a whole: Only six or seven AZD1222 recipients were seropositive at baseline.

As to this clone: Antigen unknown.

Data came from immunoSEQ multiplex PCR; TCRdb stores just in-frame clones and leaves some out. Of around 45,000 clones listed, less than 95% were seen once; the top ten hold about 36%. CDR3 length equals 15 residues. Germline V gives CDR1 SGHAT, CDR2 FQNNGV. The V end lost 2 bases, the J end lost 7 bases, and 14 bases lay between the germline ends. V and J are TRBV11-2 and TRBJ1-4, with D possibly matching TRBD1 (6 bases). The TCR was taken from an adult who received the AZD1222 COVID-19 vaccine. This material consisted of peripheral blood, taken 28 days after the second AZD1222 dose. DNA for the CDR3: TGTGCCAGCAGCTTACGGGGGCAGGGAGTTGAAAAACTGTTTTTT. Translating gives CASSLRGQGVEKLFF.